This is a list of T cell receptor beta chains from one sample in a study of T cell changes during pregnancy in multiple sclerosis. Measured with immunoSEQ multiplex PCR; TCRdb has only the in-frame clones, and not every one. The sample yields 56,000 or so clones, 85% to 95% seen once. Sequenced here: CD4+ T cells from peripheral blood mononuclear cells, sampled in the third trimester of pregnancy. Receptors originate from a female donor with multiple sclerosis, enrolled in a pregnancy study. Each CDR3 is given with its conserved first and last residue. D genes are given only for firm matches. The size entry is marked missing in some rows and otherwise reads once, few, many or a size class.

v_call: TRBV19; d_call: TRBD1; clone_size: few; j_call: TRBJ2-7; cdr3_nt: TGTGCCAGTAGTAGGGGACAGACCTACGAGCAGTACTTC; cdr3_aa: CASSRGQTYEQYF
v_call: TRBV19; d_call: .; clone_size: .; j_call: TRBJ2-2; cdr3_nt: TGTGCCAGTAGTATAGGGCCGAAAAACACCGGGGAGCTGTTTTTT; cdr3_aa: CASSIGPKNTGELFF
v_call: TRBV5-6; d_call: .; clone_size: few; j_call: TRBJ2-7; cdr3_nt: TGTGCCAGCAGCTTTAAATACGAGCAGTACTTC; cdr3_aa: CASSFKYEQYF
v_call: TRBV5-1; d_call: TRBD1; clone_size: .; j_call: TRBJ2-7; cdr3_nt: TGCGCCAGCAGCAGGGGACAGGGGAGTGCCTACGAGCAGTACTTC; cdr3_aa: CASSRGQGSAYEQYF
v_call: TRBV28; d_call: TRBD1; clone_size: .; j_call: TRBJ2-7; cdr3_nt: TGTGCCAGCAGTTGGTCCGGGACAGGCTCCTACGAGCAGTACTTC; cdr3_aa: CASSWSGTGSYEQYF
v_call: TRBV13; d_call: TRBD2; clone_size: .; j_call: TRBJ2-3; cdr3_nt: TGTGCCAGCAGCTTAGGATGGCTAGCGGGAGATTACAGCACAGATACGCAGTATTTT; cdr3_aa: CASSLGWLAGDYSTDTQYF
v_call: TRBV5-6; d_call: .; clone_size: .; j_call: TRBJ2-7; cdr3_nt: TGTGCCAGCAGCCACGAGGGAGCCTACGAGCAGTACTTC; cdr3_aa: CASSHEGAYEQYF
v_call: TRBV29-1; d_call: TRBD1; clone_size: .; j_call: TRBJ2-1; cdr3_nt: TGCAGCTTTAAAACCGGGACAGGGGACAATGAGCAGTTCTTC; cdr3_aa: CSFKTGTGDNEQFF
v_call: TRBV30; d_call: TRBD2; clone_size: .; j_call: TRBJ2-3; cdr3_nt: TGTGCCTGGACTAGCGGGAGAGGGTCAGATACGCAGTATTTT; cdr3_aa: CAWTSGRGSDTQYF
v_call: TRBV6-1; d_call: .; clone_size: .; j_call: TRBJ2-1; cdr3_nt: TGTGCCAGCAGTGGACTGATGACCGGTGAGCAGTTCTTC; cdr3_aa: CASSGLMTGEQFF
v_call: TRBV28; d_call: TRBD1; clone_size: .; j_call: TRBJ2-3; cdr3_nt: TGTGCCAGCCGGTATCGGGACAGGACCACAGATACGCAGTATTTT; cdr3_aa: CASRYRDRTTDTQYF
v_call: TRBV9; d_call: TRBD2; clone_size: once; j_call: TRBJ2-1; cdr3_nt: TGTGCCAGCAGCGATACTAGCGGGAGGTCCTACAATGAGCAGTTCTTC; cdr3_aa: CASSDTSGRSYNEQFF
v_call: TRBV7-9; d_call: TRBD2; clone_size: .; j_call: TRBJ2-1; cdr3_nt: TGTGCCAGCAGCCCTCAACCGGGACTAGAGAACTACAATGAGCAGTTCTTC; cdr3_aa: CASSPQPGLENYNEQFF
v_call: TRBV28; d_call: .; clone_size: .; j_call: TRBJ2-4; cdr3_nt: TGTGCCAGCAGTCCCGGGACTTACGAGGCCAAAAACATTCAGTACTTC; cdr3_aa: CASSPGTYEAKNIQYF
v_call: TRBV5-4; d_call: .; clone_size: .; j_call: TRBJ2-7; cdr3_nt: TGTGCCAGCAGCTATGGAGGGTGGTCCTACGAGCAGTACTTC; cdr3_aa: CASSYGGWSYEQYF